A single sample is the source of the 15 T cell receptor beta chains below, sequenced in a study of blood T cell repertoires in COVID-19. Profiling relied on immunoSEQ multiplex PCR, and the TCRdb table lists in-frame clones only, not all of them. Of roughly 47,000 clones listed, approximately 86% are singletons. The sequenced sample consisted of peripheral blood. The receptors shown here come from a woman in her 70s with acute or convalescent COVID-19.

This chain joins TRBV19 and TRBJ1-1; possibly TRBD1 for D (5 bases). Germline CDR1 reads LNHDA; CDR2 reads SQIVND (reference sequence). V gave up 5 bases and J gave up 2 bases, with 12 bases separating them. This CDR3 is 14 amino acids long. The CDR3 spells CASSHAGTNTEAFF. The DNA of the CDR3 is TGTGCCAGTAGTCATGCCGGGACTAACACTGAAGCTTTCTTT.

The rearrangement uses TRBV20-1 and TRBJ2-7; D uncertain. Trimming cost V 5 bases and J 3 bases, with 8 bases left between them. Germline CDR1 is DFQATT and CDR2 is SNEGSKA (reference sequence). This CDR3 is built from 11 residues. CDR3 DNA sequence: TGCAGTGCTCACTTCGGCTACGAGCAGTACTTC. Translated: CSAHFGYEQYF.

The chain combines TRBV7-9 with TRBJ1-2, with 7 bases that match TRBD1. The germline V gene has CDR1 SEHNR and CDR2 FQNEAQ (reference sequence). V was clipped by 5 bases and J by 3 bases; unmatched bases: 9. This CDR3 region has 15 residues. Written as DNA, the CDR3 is TGTGCCAGCAGCACTACCCAGGGGGGCGACTATGGCTACACCTTC. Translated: CASSTTQGGDYGYTF.

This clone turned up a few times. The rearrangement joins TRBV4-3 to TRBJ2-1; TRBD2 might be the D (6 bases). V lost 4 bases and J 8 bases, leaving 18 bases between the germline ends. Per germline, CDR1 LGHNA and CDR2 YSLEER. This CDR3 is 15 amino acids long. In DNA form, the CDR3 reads TGCGCCAGCAGCCCTCTACCCGGGAGTAGTTATGAGCAGTTCTTC. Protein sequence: CASSPLPGSSYEQFF.

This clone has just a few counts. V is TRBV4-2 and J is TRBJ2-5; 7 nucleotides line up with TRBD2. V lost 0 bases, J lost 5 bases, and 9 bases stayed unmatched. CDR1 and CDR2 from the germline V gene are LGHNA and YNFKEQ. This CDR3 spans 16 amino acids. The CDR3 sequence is CASSQDLGQGGETQYF. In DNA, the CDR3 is TGTGCCAGCAGCCAAGATCTAGGGCAGGGAGGGGAGACCCAGTACTTC.

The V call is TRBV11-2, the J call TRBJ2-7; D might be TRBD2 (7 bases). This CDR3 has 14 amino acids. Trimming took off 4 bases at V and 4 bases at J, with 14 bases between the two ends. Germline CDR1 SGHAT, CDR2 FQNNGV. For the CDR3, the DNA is TGTGCCAGCAGCTGGGGGGGGCCACCTTACGAGCAGTACTTC. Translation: CASSWGGPPYEQYF.

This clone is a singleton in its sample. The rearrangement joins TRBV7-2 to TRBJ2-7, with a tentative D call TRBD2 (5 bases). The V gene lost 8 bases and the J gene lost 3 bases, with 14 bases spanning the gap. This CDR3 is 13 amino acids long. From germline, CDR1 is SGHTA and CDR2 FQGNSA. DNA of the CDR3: TGTGCCAGCGACGGAGGCAGCATCTACGAGCAGTACTTC. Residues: CASDGGSIYEQYF.

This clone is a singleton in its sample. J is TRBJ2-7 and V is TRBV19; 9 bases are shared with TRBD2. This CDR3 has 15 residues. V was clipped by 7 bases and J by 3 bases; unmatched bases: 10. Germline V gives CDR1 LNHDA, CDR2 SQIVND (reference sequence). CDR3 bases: TGTGCCAGTACCCCCCCCTTAGCGGGAGACTACGAGCAGTACTTC. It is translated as CASTPPLAGDYEQYF.

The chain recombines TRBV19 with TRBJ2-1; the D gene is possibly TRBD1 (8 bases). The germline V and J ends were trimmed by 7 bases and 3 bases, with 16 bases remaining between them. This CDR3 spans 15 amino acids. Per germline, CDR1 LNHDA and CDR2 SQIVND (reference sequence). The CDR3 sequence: CASKTGGGGYNEQFF. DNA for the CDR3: TGTGCCAGTAAAACAGGGGGAGGGGGCTACAATGAGCAGTTCTTC.

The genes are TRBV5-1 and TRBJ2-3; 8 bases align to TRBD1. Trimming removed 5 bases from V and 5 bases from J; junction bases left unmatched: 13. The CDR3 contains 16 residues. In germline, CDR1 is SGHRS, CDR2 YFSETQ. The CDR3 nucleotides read TGCGCCAGCAGAACAGGGGGAAGTTTTTTGGGAGATACGCAGTATTTT. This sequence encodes CASRTGGSFLGDTQYF.

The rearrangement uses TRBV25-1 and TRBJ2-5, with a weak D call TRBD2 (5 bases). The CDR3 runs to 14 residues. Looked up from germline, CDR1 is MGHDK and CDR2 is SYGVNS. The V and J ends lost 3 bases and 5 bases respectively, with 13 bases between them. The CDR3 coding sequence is TGTGCCAGCAGTGACCCGAGGGTATGGGAGACCCAGTACTTC. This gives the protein CASSDPRVWETQYF.

The CDR3 reads CASSLNAGQETQYF. The DNA for the CDR3 is TGTGCCAGCAGCCTTAATGCAGGGCAAGAGACCCAGTACTTC. V gene TRBV11-2 combines with J gene TRBJ2-5, with D maybe TRBD1 (5 bases). Germline V gene data show CDR1 as SGHAT and CDR2 as FQNNGV. The CDR3 runs to 14 residues. V lost 5 bases, J lost 2 bases, and 12 bases lay in between.

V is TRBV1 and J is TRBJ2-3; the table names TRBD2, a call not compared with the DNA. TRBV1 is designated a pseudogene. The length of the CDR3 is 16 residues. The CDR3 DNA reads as TGCACCAGCGCGGGCCCTTCGGGAGGGCCTGCAGATACGCAGTATTTT. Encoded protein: CTSAGPSGGPADTQYF.

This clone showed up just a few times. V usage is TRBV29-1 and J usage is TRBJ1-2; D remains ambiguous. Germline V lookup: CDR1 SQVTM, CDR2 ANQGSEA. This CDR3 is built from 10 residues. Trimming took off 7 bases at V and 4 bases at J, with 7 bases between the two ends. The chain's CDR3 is CSALSYGYTF. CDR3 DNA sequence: TGCAGCGCCCTGTCCTATGGCTACACCTTC.

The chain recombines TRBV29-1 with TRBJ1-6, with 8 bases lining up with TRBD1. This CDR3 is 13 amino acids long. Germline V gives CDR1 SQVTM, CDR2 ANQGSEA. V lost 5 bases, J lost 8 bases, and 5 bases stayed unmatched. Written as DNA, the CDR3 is TGCAGCGTTCGGACAGGGCAGGATTCACCCCTCCACTTT. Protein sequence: CSVRTGQDSPLHF.